These T cell receptor beta chains were read from a single sample in a study of Ad26.COV2.S vaccination and SARS-CoV-2 variants. Assay: immunoSEQ multiplex PCR; the TCRdb copy retains only in-frame clones and omits some. The sample comprises about 350,000 clones, approximately 90% of which are singletons, and 5% rests with the top ten. The source material was peripheral blood, sampled in a trial of Ad26.COV2.S vaccine versus placebo. These receptors were collected from a person aged 18-60 years who received the Ad26.COV2.S COVID-19 vaccine or a placebo. CDR3s leave out the opening cysteine and the closing phenylalanine or tryptophan.

J gene,V gene,CDR3 protein
TRBJ2-3,TRBV14,ASSQLRGPDTQY
TRBJ1-2,TRBV5-1,ASSLAQGHYGYT
TRBJ2-1,TRBV27,ASKRSLYNEQF
TRBJ2-5,TRBV21-1,ASPKRPHLQGTQY
TRBJ2-1,TRBV6-6,ASSYVGGRDEQF
TRBJ1-6,TRBV7-9,ASSSRDGSSYNSPLH
TRBJ1-1,TRBV28,ASSLSVRGTEAF
TRBJ2-6,TRBV5-6,ASSIFHRASGANVLT
TRBJ2-2,TRBV19,ASTPGTSRTGELF
TRBJ1-4,TRBV19,ASSPRTGGKGKLF
TRBJ2-2,TRBV19,ASTRTGELF
TRBJ1-2,TRBV3-1/TRBV3-2,ASSPWDRTNYGYT
TRBJ2-1,TRBV3-1/TRBV3-2,ASSRAGTSTVNEQF
TRBJ1-2,TRBV3-1/TRBV3-2,ASSQGSGYT
TRBJ2-5,TRBV2,ASSEAPDREETQY
TRBJ2-7,TRBV11-2,ASSSRRDEQY